This T cell receptor (beta chain) was observed in a study of OX40 agonist ivuxolimab in advanced cancers. For the study at large: An agonistic human IgG2 monoclonal antibody against OX40 (CD134) was given. Dose-escalation patients were diagnosed with hepatocellular carcinoma, melanoma, renal cell cancer or head and neck cancer. Study observations and caveats: More expanded clones were seen, on average, in CD8+ T cells than in CD4+.

Blood specimens came from baseline, cycle 4 day 1, and cycle 7 day 1. Sequencing used immunoSEQ multiplex PCR; TCRdb keeps in-frame clones, though not all of them. Here the sample spans around 80,000 clones, roughly 80% being singletons. The ends lost 0 bases at V and 5 bases at J; junction bases unmatched: 12. In germline, CDR1 is MGHRA, CDR2 YSYEKL. The length of the CDR3 is 17 residues. On this clone itself: Antigen: not known.

V gene TRBV4-1 combines with J gene TRBJ2-5, with 7 positions matching TRBD2. Sequences were derived from CD4+ or CD8+ T cells sorted from blood, sampled in a trial of the OX40 agonist ivuxolimab. This TCR was recovered from an adult with an advanced solid tumor such as melanoma, head and neck, liver or kidney cancer. The CDR3 here is CASSQEVTFGGRETQYF. The CDR3 region has the DNA TGCGCCAGCAGCCAAGAGGTTACCTTCGGGGGGAGGGAGACCCAGTACTTC.